This TCR beta chain came from a study of blood T cells in healthy people across ages. Per-sample PBMC isolation yielded at least 6.5 million cells. The total RNA that was extracted per sample amounted to at least 6 micrograms. Germline CDR1 SEHNR, CDR2 FQNEAQ (reference sequence). The CDR3 is 16 amino acids. V was clipped by 4 bases and J by 2 bases, with 15 bases between them. Together with a sample-barcoded 5' primer, a J-beta primer mix was included in a second PCR lasting about 7 to 12 cycles. Using its own MiXCR run on the 5' RACE reads, TCRdb lists one record per CDR3 protein. The table records 850,000 to 1,100,000 distinct CDR3 sequences, 35% to 40% of them present only once. Only a few counts were recorded for this clonotype.

The chain is built from TRBV7-9 and TRBJ1-5; D is uncertain. Input material: blood. The clonotype originates from a man aged 18 to 29 in good health. The CDR3 protein is CASSYVGGVGNQPQHF. CDR3 DNA sequence: TGTGCCAGCAGCTATGTCGGAGGCGTTGGCAATCAGCCCCAGCATTTT.